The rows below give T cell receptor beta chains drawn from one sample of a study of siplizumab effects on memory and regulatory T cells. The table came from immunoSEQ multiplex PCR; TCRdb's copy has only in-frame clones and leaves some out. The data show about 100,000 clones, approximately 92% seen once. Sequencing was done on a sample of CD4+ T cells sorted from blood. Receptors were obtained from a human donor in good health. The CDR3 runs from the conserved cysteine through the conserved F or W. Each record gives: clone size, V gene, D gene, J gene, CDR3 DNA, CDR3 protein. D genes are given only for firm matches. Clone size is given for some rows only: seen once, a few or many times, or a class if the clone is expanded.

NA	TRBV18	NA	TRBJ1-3	TGTGCCAGCTCACCAGGCAGCGACGCCTCTGGAAACACCATATATTTT	CASSPGSDASGNTIYF
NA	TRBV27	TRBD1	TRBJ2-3	TGTGCCAGCACAACGGCCCGGGACAGTGGTCAAACGCAGTATTTT	CASTTARDSGQTQYF
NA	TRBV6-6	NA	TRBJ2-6	TGTGCCAGCAGTTACGGTGGCTCTGGGGCCAACGTCCTGACTTTC	CASSYGGSGANVLTF
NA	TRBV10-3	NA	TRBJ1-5	TGTGCCATCAGTGAGTCCCAGGGCAATCAGCCCCAGCATTTT	CAISESQGNQPQHF
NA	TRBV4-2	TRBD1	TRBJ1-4	TGTGCCAGCAGCCAAGAGGGCATTGGGACAGGGGGTGAAAAACTGTTTTTT	CASSQEGIGTGGEKLFF
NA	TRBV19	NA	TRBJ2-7	TGTGCCAGTAGTCTCGGGGGGCCTTACGAGCAGTACTTC	CASSLGGPYEQYF
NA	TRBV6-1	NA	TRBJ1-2	TGTGCCAGCAGTGAAGCAGGAGGGCCAGGGGCCTTCTATGGCTACACCTTC	CASSEAGGPGAFYGYTF
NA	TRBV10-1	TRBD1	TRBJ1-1	TGCGCCAGCAGCGCGGGACAGGTTATAGACACTGAAGCTTTCTTT	CASSAGQVIDTEAFF
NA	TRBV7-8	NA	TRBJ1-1	TGTGCCAGCAGCTTAACGGGGAACACTGAAGCTTTCTTT	CASSLTGNTEAFF
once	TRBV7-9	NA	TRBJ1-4	TGTGCCAGCAGCCATCTCCGCCCGGTTTTAAATGAAAAACTGTTTTTT	CASSHLRPVLNEKLFF
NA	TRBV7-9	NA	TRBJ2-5	TGTGCCAGCAGCTTAGCTCAGGCCAGCCAAGAGACCCAGTACTTC	CASSLAQASQETQYF
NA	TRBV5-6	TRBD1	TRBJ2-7	TGTGCCAGCAGCTTCCCCGGGACAGGGTATTACGAGCAGTACTTC	CASSFPGTGYYEQYF
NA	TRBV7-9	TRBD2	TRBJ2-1	TGTGCCAGCAGCTTAGGAACGGGGGGGCCAGATGAGCAGTTCTTC	CASSLGTGGPDEQFF
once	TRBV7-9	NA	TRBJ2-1	TGTGCCAGCAGCCCCGGGGGCGGGCGTGCCTACAATGAGCAGTTCTTC	CASSPGGGRAYNEQFF
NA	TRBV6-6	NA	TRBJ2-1	TGTGCCAGCGGGGGGATCAATGAGCAGTTCTTC	CASGGINEQFF
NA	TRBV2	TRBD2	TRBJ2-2	TGTGCCAGCAGTGAAAGATGGCTGCGGGGGGGCGGTAACACCGGGGAGCTGTTTTTT	CASSERWLRGGGNTGELFF
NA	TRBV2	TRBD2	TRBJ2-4	TGTGCCAGCAGTGAGAGGGGACTAGCGGGTAGAAACATTCAGTACTTC	CASSERGLAGRNIQYF
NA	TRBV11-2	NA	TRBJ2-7	TGTGCCAGCAGCCATGTGACGTTGGGGTCCGGGGCGTTC	CASSHVTLGSGAF
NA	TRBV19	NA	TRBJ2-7	TGTGCCAGTAGTATAAAGGCACTAGCTGGCTACGAGCAGTACTTC	CASSIKALAGYEQYF
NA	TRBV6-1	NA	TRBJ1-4	TGTGCCAGCAGGTGGGATGAAAAACTGTTTTTT	CASRWDEKLFF
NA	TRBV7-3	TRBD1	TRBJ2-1	TGTGCCAGCAGCTTAACGAGCCAGGGGGCAAGTGAGCAGTTCTTC	CASSLTSQGASEQFF
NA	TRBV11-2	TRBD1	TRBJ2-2	TGTGCCAGCAGCCTACAGTGGTCGGGACAGGGGACCACCGGGGAGCTGTTTTTT	CASSLQWSGQGTTGELFF
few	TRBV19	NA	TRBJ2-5	TGTGCCAGTAGTATTCCAGATACTGTAGAGACCCAGTACTTC	CASSIPDTVETQYF
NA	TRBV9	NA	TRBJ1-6	TGTGCCAGCAGCGTAGGAGTGGGGGGCCCTCTTTTCCACTTT	CASSVGVGGPLFHF
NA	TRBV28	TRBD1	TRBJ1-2	TGTGCCAGCAGTTTCTTACTACCAAACCGACAGGGGAACTATGGCTACACCTTC	CASSFLLPNRQGNYGYTF
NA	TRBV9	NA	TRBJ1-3	TGTGCCAGCAGCCCCGAGATCTGGGGAGCGGGAAACACCATATATTTT	CASSPEIWGAGNTIYF
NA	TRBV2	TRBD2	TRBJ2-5	TGTGCCAGCAGTGATAGCGGGGGGGCGGAGACCCAGTACTTC	CASSDSGGAETQYF